This T cell receptor beta chain was profiled in a study of T cell responses to AZD1222 COVID-19 vaccine. The study, taken as a whole, reports: Mapped onto spike, vaccine-associated CD4 TCRs spanned it and were dominant at 160-218 and 743-854. All repertoire sampling was performed exclusively after the peak T cell response. It should be noted that donors were predominantly white British and more often female, and clonal diversity was possibly underestimated. Reportedly, close to half of spike-specific TCRs are directed against unmutated variant regions.

Libraries were prepared by immunoSEQ multiplex PCR; TCRdb keeps only in-frame clonotypes and omits some of them. Among 110,000 to 150,000 clones, about 90% were seen once, and the ten largest hold roughly 2%. V was pared by 6 bases and J by 1 base, with 5 bases of the junction left unmatched. This CDR3 spans 14 amino acids. CDR1 is WSHSY and CDR2 is SAAADI in the germline V gene. Comment on this clone: Its antigen is as yet unknown.

The receptor was derived from an adult in good health. The chain has TRBV10-2 and TRBJ2-5; 7 nucleotides agree with TRBD1. Here the sequenced sample was peripheral blood, taken on day 0 of AZD1222 vaccination. DNA for the CDR3: TGCGCCAGCAGGAGGGGACAGCCCCAAGAGACCCAGTACTTC. Protein sequence: CASRRGQPQETQYF.